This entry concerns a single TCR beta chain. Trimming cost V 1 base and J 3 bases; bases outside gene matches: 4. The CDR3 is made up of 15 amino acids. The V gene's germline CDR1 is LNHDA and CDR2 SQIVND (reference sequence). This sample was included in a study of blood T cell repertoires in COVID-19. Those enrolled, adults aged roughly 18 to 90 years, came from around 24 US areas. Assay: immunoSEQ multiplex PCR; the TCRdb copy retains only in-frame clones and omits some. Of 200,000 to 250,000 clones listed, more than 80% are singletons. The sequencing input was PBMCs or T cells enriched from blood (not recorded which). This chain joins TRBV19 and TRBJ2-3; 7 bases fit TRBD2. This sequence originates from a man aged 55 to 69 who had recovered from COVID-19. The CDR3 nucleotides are TGTGCCAGTAGTATAGCGAGCGGGGAAACAGATACGCAGTATTTT. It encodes CASSIASGETDTQYF.